One sample yielded the 2 T cell receptor beta chains listed below, sequenced in a study of neoadjuvant anti-PD-1 for oral cavity cancer. Sequenced by immunoSEQ multiplex PCR; TCRdb stores in-frame clones only, minus some. The sample has around 13,000 clones; 73% are singletons. As to time point: after neoadjuvant nivolumab, at surgical resection. The source material was PBMCs, sampled after nivolumab (anti-PD-1) treatment. The receptors derive from a person between 40 and 85 years old with oral cavity squamous cell carcinoma.

The chain combines TRBV7-3 with TRBJ2-1; the match to TRBD2 covers 10 bases. From germline, CDR1 is SGHTA and CDR2 FQGTGA. Trimming took 3 bases from V and 5 from J; bases not matched to a gene: 4. The CDR3 length is 15 residues. CDR3 sequence: CASSLASGSHNEQFF. The DNA for the CDR3 is TGTGCCAGCAGCTTGGCTAGCGGGAGCCACAATGAGCAGTTCTTC. The whole variable domain, filled in from reference TRBV7-3 and TRBJ2-1, reads GAGVSQTPSNKVTEKGKYVELRCDPISGHTALYWYRQSLGQGPEFLIYFQGTGAADDSGLPNDRFFAVRPEGSVSTLKIQRTERGDSAVYLCASSLASGSHNEQFFGPGTRLTVL.

V usage is TRBV10-1 and J usage is TRBJ2-3; 7 bases fit TRBD2. Germline V lookup: CDR1 WNHNN, CDR2 SYGVQD (reference sequence). CDR3 length: 13 residues. V was clipped by 7 bases and J by 4 bases; unmatched bases: 5. The CDR3 here is CASNPGGSDTQYF. CDR3 bases: TGCGCCAGCAATCCGGGAGGCTCAGATACGCAGTATTTT.